These 16 T cell receptor beta chains came from one sample sequenced in a study of CD8 T cells in Susac syndrome. RNA, at roughly 0.45 to 1 ug, was reverse transcribed with random hexamers. One entry per CDR3 protein, called by TCRdb with MiXCR from the immunoSEQ multiplex PCR reads. This table holds roughly 150,000 distinct CDR3 sequences, over 90% found once. Input material: CD8+ T cells from PBMCs. The receptors shown here come from a human donor with Susac syndrome.

The chain employs TRBV6-5 and TRBJ2-1, with 10 bases lining up with TRBD1. Germline CDR1 and CDR2: MNHEY and SVGAGI. CDR3 length: 14 residues. Trimming took 3 bases from V and 9 from J; bases not matched to a gene: 5. This chain's CDR3 is CASSYGTGDLEQFF. The CDR3 DNA reads TGTGCCAGCAGTTATGGGACAGGGGACCTTGAGCAGTTCTTC.

The V gene is TRBV13, the J gene TRBJ1-5, with 12 bases fitting TRBD1. After removal of 5 bases from V and 6 bases from J, the junction contained 5 bases not matched to a gene. Germline CDR1 PRHDT, CDR2 FYEKMQ (reference sequence). CDR3 length equals 15 residues. The CDR3 loop reads CASSHGTGGTQPQHF. The DNA of the CDR3 is TGTGCCAGCAGCCACGGGACAGGGGGCACTCAGCCCCAGCATTTT.

This rearrangement joins TRBV5-6 to TRBJ1-4, with a weak D call TRBD1 (6 bases). The germline CDR1 and CDR2 sequences are SGHDT and YYEEEE. This CDR3 region has 13 residues. V shed 2 bases and J shed 7 bases, with 9 bases lying between them. CDR3 amino acids: CASSFGQTEKLFF. CDR3 in DNA: TGTGCCAGCAGCTTCGGACAGACTGAAAAACTGTTTTTT.

The rearrangement uses TRBV29-1 and TRBJ1-4; TRBD1 might be the D (6 bases). There are 13 residues in the CDR3. The V end was cut by 5 bases, the J end by 6 bases, with 13 bases between. CDR1 and CDR2 from the germline V gene are SQVTM and ANQGSEA. The CDR3 protein is CSVLGQRDEKLFF. CDR3 nucleotides: TGCAGCGTTTTAGGACAGAGGGATGAAAAACTGTTTTTT.

V and J are TRBV24-1 and TRBJ2-1; TRBD2 might be the D (6 bases). Trimming took off 4 bases at V and 5 bases at J, with 14 bases between the two ends. The CDR3 sequence is 15 residues long. Per germline, CDR1 KGHDR and CDR2 SFDVKD. This chain's CDR3 is CATSEGRWNNNEQFF. As DNA, the CDR3 is TGTGCCACCAGTGAAGGGAGGTGGAACAACAATGAGCAGTTCTTC.

The genes are TRBV30 and TRBJ2-5, with D hard to call. CDR3 length: 14 amino acids. CDR1 is GTSNPN and CDR2 is SVGIG in the germline V gene (reference sequence). V was shortened by 0 bases and J by 5 bases, with 13 bases between the two germline ends. DNA of the CDR3: TGTGCCTGGAGTGTTGACCTCGGGTGGGAGACCCAGTACTTC. This encodes CAWSVDLGWETQYF.

This chain connects TRBV4-1 to TRBJ2-7; no reliable D call. Trimming removed 0 bases at V and 9 bases at J, with 9 bases between. CDR3 length: 12 amino acids. From germline, CDR1 is MGHRA and CDR2 YSYEKL. CDR3 DNA sequence: TGCGCCAGCAGCCAAGACATGGGTGTGCAGTACTTC. Residues: CASSQDMGVQYF.

V gene TRBV4-1 combines with J gene TRBJ2-5, with D hard to call. V gave up 3 bases and J gave up 0 bases, with 17 bases separating them. CDR1 is MGHRA, CDR2 YSYEKL, per germline. The CDR3 runs 17 residues. CDR3 sequence (DNA): TGCGCCAGCAGCCAGGACCGCCAGACTGCTTACCAAGAGACCCAGTACTTC. It encodes CASSQDRQTAYQETQYF.

The rearrangement uses TRBV20-1 and TRBJ1-1; the D is unclear. The CDR3 runs 16 residues. Germline-derived CDR1 and CDR2 are DFQATT and SNEGSKA (reference sequence). V lost 5 bases to trimming and J lost 0 bases, with 19 bases between them. The CDR3 reads CSAYPPSAELNTEAFF. The CDR3 DNA reads as TGCAGTGCTTATCCCCCTTCGGCTGAACTGAACACTGAAGCTTTCTTT.

In DNA form, the CDR3 reads TGTGCCAGCACCTCGCTCCCGGGGGTGGGGAACACTGAAGCTTTCTTT. It codes for CASTSLPGVGNTEAFF. The V gene is TRBV28, the J gene TRBJ1-1, with a weak D call TRBD1 (5 bases). Germline CDR1 reads MDHEN; CDR2 reads SYDVKM. With 7 bases removed from V and 1 base from J, the gap between germline ends came to 19 bases. This CDR3 is 16 amino acids long.

This sequence joins TRBV29-1 and TRBJ2-7; TRBD1 matches 7 bases. CDR1 SQVTM and CDR2 ANQGSEA come from the germline V gene. CDR3 length: 12 residues. Germline trimming cut 7 bases from V and 0 bases from J; bases unmatched to any gene: 3. The chain's CDR3 is CSGQGDSYEQYF. The CDR3 nucleotides read TGCAGCGGGCAGGGGGACTCCTACGAGCAGTACTTC.

V usage is TRBV4-2 and J usage is TRBJ1-4; D not resolved. Germline lookup yields CDR1 LGHNA and CDR2 YNFKEQ. Trimming left V 7 bases short and J 7 bases short, with 16 bases between. The CDR3 covers 14 residues. This CDR3 reads CASTPDVAAEKLFF. The DNA for the CDR3 is TGTGCCAGCACCCCGGACGTTGCGGCTGAAAAACTGTTTTTT.

CDR3 coding DNA: TGCAGTGCTATGGACCCCACCGGGGAGCTGTTTTTT. Encoded protein: CSAMDPTGELFF. This sequence joins TRBV20-1 and TRBJ2-2; D uncertain. CDR3 length equals 12 residues. Germline V gene sequence: CDR1 DFQATT, CDR2 SNEGSKA (reference sequence). V shed 4 bases and J shed 4 bases, with 7 bases lying between them.

The rearrangement links TRBV27 to TRBJ1-4, with D perhaps TRBD1 (6 bases). Germline CDR1 reads MNHEY; CDR2 reads SMNVEV (reference sequence). The CDR3 has 14 residues. With 3 bases removed from V and 3 bases from J, the gap between germline ends came to 8 bases. The CDR3 nucleotides are TGTGCCAGCAGTTTCGGACAGCCTAATGAAAAACTGTTTTTT. It specifies CASSFGQPNEKLFF.

V and J are TRBV5-6 and TRBJ2-2; 7 bases line up with TRBD1. J was trimmed by 6 bases and V by 4 bases; bases with no gene match: 3. Germline values: CDR1 SGHDT, CDR2 YYEEEE. This CDR3 comprises 13 residues. CDR3 sequence (DNA): TGTGCCAGCAGCCCGACAGGGTCCGGGGAGCTGTTTTTT. Translated: CASSPTGSGELFF. Complete variable domain (other parts from reference TRBV5-6 and TRBJ2-2): DAGVTQSPTHLIKTRGQQVTLRCSPKSGHDTVSWYQQALGQGPQFIFQYYEEEERQRGNFPDRFSGHQFPNYSSELNVNALLLGDSALYLCASSPTGSGELFFGEGSRLTVL.

This clonotype was seen only once. This sequence joins TRBV27 and TRBJ2-1, with 8 bases identical to TRBD2. The CDR3 runs to 14 residues. V trimming: 7 bases; J trimming: 1 base; junction bases outside the gene matches: 3. Germline CDR1 and CDR2: MNHEY and SMNVEV (reference sequence). The CDR3 reads CASTSGGSYNEQFF. CDR3 nucleotides: TGTGCCAGCACCTCGGGAGGGTCCTACAATGAGCAGTTCTTC.